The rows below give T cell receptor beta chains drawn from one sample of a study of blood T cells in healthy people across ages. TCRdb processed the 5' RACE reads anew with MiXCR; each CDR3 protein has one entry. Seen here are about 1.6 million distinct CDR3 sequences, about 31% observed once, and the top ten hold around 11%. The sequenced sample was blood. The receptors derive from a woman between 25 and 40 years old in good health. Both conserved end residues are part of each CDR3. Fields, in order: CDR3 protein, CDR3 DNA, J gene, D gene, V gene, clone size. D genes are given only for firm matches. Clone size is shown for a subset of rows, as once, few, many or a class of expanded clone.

CDR3 protein: CAISELKSNTEAFF
CDR3 DNA: TGTGCCATCAGTGAGCTTAAAAGCAACACTGAAGCTTTCTTT
J gene: TRBJ1-1
D gene: NA
V gene: TRBV10-3
clone size: few

CDR3 protein: CASSPRGGPFYLTQYF
CDR3 DNA: TGTGCCAGCAGTCCCCGAGGGGGACCCTTCTATTTGACCCAGTACTTC
J gene: TRBJ2-5
D gene: NA
V gene: TRBV28
clone size: NA

CDR3 protein: CSARPTGRGEQYF
CDR3 DNA: TGCAGTGCTAGGCCAACAGGGCGGGGCGAGCAGTACTTC
J gene: TRBJ2-7
D gene: NA
V gene: TRBV20-1
clone size: few

CDR3 protein: CASIDPGANTGELFF
CDR3 DNA: TGCGCCAGCATCGATCCGGGTGCGAACACCGGGGAGCTGTTTTTT
J gene: TRBJ2-2
D gene: NA
V gene: TRBV5-1
clone size: NA

CDR3 protein: CASSLRTGQGAYEQYF
CDR3 DNA: TGTGCCAGCAGCCTCCGAACGGGACAGGGGGCTTACGAGCAGTACTTC
J gene: TRBJ2-7
D gene: TRBD1
V gene: TRBV3-1
clone size: few

CDR3 protein: CASSLGWSSEQYF
CDR3 DNA: TGTGCCAGCAGCCTCGGATGGAGTTCCGAGCAGTACTTC
J gene: TRBJ2-7
D gene: NA
V gene: TRBV7-3
clone size: NA

CDR3 protein: CATTQGVQVSAFF
CDR3 DNA: TGTGCCACTACCCAAGGGGTCCAGGTCTCAGCTTTCTTT
J gene: TRBJ1-1
D gene: NA
V gene: TRBV2
clone size: NA

CDR3 protein: CASSLKFGEQFF
CDR3 DNA: TGTGCCAGCAGCCTTAAGTTCGGTGAGCAGTTCTTC
J gene: TRBJ2-1
D gene: NA
V gene: TRBV3-1
clone size: NA

CDR3 protein: CASSLSSMDDEQFF
CDR3 DNA: TGCGCCAGCAGCTTGTCCAGTATGGACGATGAGCAGTTCTTC
J gene: TRBJ2-1
D gene: NA
V gene: TRBV5-1
clone size: many

CDR3 protein: CASSDRGQYEQYF
CDR3 DNA: TGTGCCAGCAGTGATAGGGGGCAATACGAGCAGTACTTC
J gene: TRBJ2-7
D gene: TRBD1
V gene: TRBV2
clone size: NA

CDR3 protein: CSARVLGLQDGYTF
CDR3 DNA: TGCAGTGCCCGCGTCTTAGGGCTACAGGACGGCTACACCTTC
J gene: TRBJ1-2
D gene: NA
V gene: TRBV20-1
clone size: many